The rows below give T cell receptor beta chains drawn from one sample of a study of shared clonotypes between healthy human individuals. Libraries were prepared by immunoSEQ multiplex PCR; TCRdb keeps only in-frame clonotypes and omits some of them. Of roughly 770,000 clones in the sample, roughly 96% were seen once. The sequenced sample was naive CD8+ T cells sorted from blood. Receptors originate from a man between 25 and 39 years old in good health. Each CDR3 is given with its conserved first and last residue. The order of the fields is V gene, clone size, J gene, D gene, CDR3 DNA, CDR3 protein. The D gene is left open where the match is weak. The size entry is marked missing in some rows and otherwise reads once, few, many or a size class.

V: TRBV5-1; size: few; J: TRBJ2-7; D: TRBD1; DNA: TGCGCCAGCAGCTCGGGACAGGGCCCCTACGAGCAGTACTTC; CDR3: CASSSGQGPYEQYF
V: TRBV5-1; size: .; J: TRBJ1-1; D: TRBD1; DNA: TGCGCCAGCAAGACGGGACAGGGGAACACTGAAGCTTTCTTT; CDR3: CASKTGQGNTEAFF
V: TRBV7-6; size: .; J: TRBJ1-4; D: .; DNA: TGTGCCAGCAGCCCCTACAGGGTTGAAGGGGCAACTAATGAAAAACTGTTTTTT; CDR3: CASSPYRVEGATNEKLFF
V: TRBV9; size: .; J: TRBJ1-4; D: .; DNA: TGTGCCAGCAGCGAACACGCAACTAATGAAAAACTGTTTTTT; CDR3: CASSEHATNEKLFF
V: TRBV11-2; size: .; J: TRBJ1-1; D: .; DNA: TGTGCCAGCAGCTTGGGCAGGGAAGCTTTCTTT; CDR3: CASSLGREAFF
V: TRBV4-3; size: .; J: TRBJ2-3; D: .; DNA: TGCGCCAGCAGCCAAGTGTCGGCAGATACGCAGTATTTT; CDR3: CASSQVSADTQYF
V: TRBV10-3; size: .; J: TRBJ2-3; D: .; DNA: TGTGCCATCAGTGAGGGGACTGAGGCCCATACGCAGTATTTT; CDR3: CAISEGTEAHTQYF
V: TRBV4-3; size: .; J: TRBJ2-7; D: .; DNA: TGCGCCAGCAGCCAAGGCTCAATTGGTCGCTACGAGCAGTACTTC; CDR3: CASSQGSIGRYEQYF
V: TRBV7-2; size: .; J: TRBJ2-3; D: TRBD2; DNA: TGTGCCAGCAGCTTAGGGGTGGGACTAGCGGGAGTCCTGGATACGCAGTATTTT; CDR3: CASSLGVGLAGVLDTQYF
V: TRBV15; size: .; J: TRBJ1-1; D: .; DNA: TGTGCCACCAGCAGCGCGCGAGGCACTGAAGCTTTCTTT; CDR3: CATSSARGTEAFF
V: TRBV30; size: once; J: TRBJ1-1; D: .; DNA: TGTGCCTGTCCCCCCCGATGGGACCCTGAAGCTTTCTTT; CDR3: CACPPRWDPEAFF
V: TRBV5-1; size: .; J: TRBJ2-5; D: TRBD1; DNA: TGCGCCAGCAGCTGGAACCGGGACAGGGGCTCTGATGAGACCCAGTACTTC; CDR3: CASSWNRDRGSDETQYF
V: TRBV28; size: once; J: TRBJ2-1; D: .; DNA: TGTGCCAGCAGTTTCCAGCCCGAGGGTAGCGGCTACTACAATGAGCAGTTCTTC; CDR3: CASSFQPEGSGYYNEQFF
V: TRBV9; size: .; J: TRBJ2-1; D: TRBD2; DNA: TGTGCCAGCAGCGTAATGACTAGCGGGAGTTACAATGAGCAGTTCTTC; CDR3: CASSVMTSGSYNEQFF
V: TRBV4-3; size: .; J: TRBJ2-1; D: TRBD2; DNA: TGCGCCAGCAGCCAAGTGGCTAGCGGGCTTGATGAGCAGTTCTTC; CDR3: CASSQVASGLDEQFF
V: TRBV11-2; size: .; J: TRBJ2-3; D: .; DNA: TGTGCCAGCAGCTTAGAGTTCAGTGTGGGATATACGCAGTATTTT; CDR3: CASSLEFSVGYTQYF
V: TRBV2; size: .; J: TRBJ2-7; D: TRBD1; DNA: TGTGCCAGCAGGAGAACCGGGACAGGGGGTTACGAGCAGTACTTC; CDR3: CASRRTGTGGYEQYF
V: TRBV6-1; size: .; J: TRBJ2-7; D: .; DNA: TGTGCCAGCAGTGGGAACAGCGTCTACGAGCAGTACTTC; CDR3: CASSGNSVYEQYF
V: TRBV27; size: .; J: TRBJ1-1; D: .; DNA: TGTGCCAGCCGCAAAGGAGGGATGAACACTGAAGCTTTCTTT; CDR3: CASRKGGMNTEAFF
V: TRBV6-5; size: .; J: TRBJ2-1; D: .; DNA: TGTGCCAGCAGTTCCCTGTATAGGGGTTCCTACAATGAGCAGTTCTTC; CDR3: CASSSLYRGSYNEQFF
V: TRBV6-9; size: once; J: TRBJ2-7; D: TRBD2; DNA: TGTGCCAGCAGAAAAAAACTAGCGGGAGTGGGGTACGAGCAGTACTTC; CDR3: CASRKKLAGVGYEQYF
V: TRBV27; size: .; J: TRBJ2-7; D: TRBD2; DNA: TGTGCCAGCCGTCCAGCGGGGGGAGAGGCATTGGCGAAATACGAGCAGTACTTC; CDR3: CASRPAGGEALAKYEQYF
V: TRBV5-4; size: .; J: TRBJ2-7; D: TRBD2; DNA: TGTGCCAGCAGCGATATACTAGCGGGAGGAAACGAGCAGTACTTC; CDR3: CASSDILAGGNEQYF
V: TRBV28; size: .; J: TRBJ2-7; D: TRBD2; DNA: TGTGCCAGCGTACTAGCGGGAGAGAGGTACGAGCAGTACTTC; CDR3: CASVLAGERYEQYF
V: TRBV19; size: .; J: TRBJ1-5; D: TRBD1; DNA: TGTGCCAGTCCAGGGGGGGGTTGGGGCAATCAGCCCCAGCATTTT; CDR3: CASPGGGWGNQPQHF
V: TRBV7-2; size: .; J: TRBJ2-4; D: .; DNA: TGTGCCAGCAGCTTAAATGGGGGAGCCAAAAACATTCAGTACTTC; CDR3: CASSLNGGAKNIQYF
V: TRBV7-6; size: once; J: TRBJ2-6; D: .; DNA: TGTGCCAGCAGCGTTTTGTCCTCTGGGGCCAACGTCCTGACTTTC; CDR3: CASSVLSSGANVLTF
V: TRBV29-1; size: .; J: TRBJ2-1; D: TRBD1; DNA: TGCAGCGTCGAGTACAGGGGGCGAGGAAATGAGCAGTTCTTC; CDR3: CSVEYRGRGNEQFF
V: TRBV7-9; size: .; J: TRBJ2-7; D: TRBD1; DNA: TGTGCCAGCAGCTTCGGGACAGGGGCCTACGAGCAGTACTTC; CDR3: CASSFGTGAYEQYF
V: TRBV27; size: .; J: TRBJ2-2; D: .; DNA: TGTGCCAGCACCCTGGGGGCAGGGGTGAGCGGGGAGCTGTTTTTT; CDR3: CASTLGAGVSGELFF
V: TRBV29-1; size: .; J: TRBJ2-7; D: .; DNA: TGCAGCGTTGAAGTGGCGGGGGCTTACGAGCAGTACTTC; CDR3: CSVEVAGAYEQYF
V: TRBV5-6; size: .; J: TRBJ2-1; D: TRBD1; DNA: TGTGCCAGCAGCTTGGGGGACAGGGTCTACAATGAGCAGTTCTTC; CDR3: CASSLGDRVYNEQFF
V: TRBV28; size: .; J: TRBJ1-4; D: .; DNA: TGTGCCAGCAGCCTGAGGGGGTGGGATGAAAAACTGTTTTTT; CDR3: CASSLRGWDEKLFF
V: TRBV15; size: .; J: TRBJ1-2; D: TRBD1; DNA: TGTGCCACCAGCAGAGATCGACGGGACAGCGGAAACACCTTC; CDR3: CATSRDRRDSGNTF
V: TRBV6-6; size: .; J: TRBJ2-7; D: .; DNA: TGTGCCAGCAGTTCTCTGCGGGTTAGCGAATCCTACGAGCAGTACTTC; CDR3: CASSSLRVSESYEQYF